This section outlines one TCR beta chain sequence together with its context. Source study methods: Amplification of reference gene primers was used by the study to estimate nucleated cell counts. Clones were sequenced by immunoSEQ multiplex PCR, and TCRdb holds only the in-frame ones, with some missing. Clone size and V and J calls were adopted from that table, with D and trimming inferred from the DNA. The sample lists about 120,000 clones, 60% to 85% seen once, with under 0.95% in the top ten. CDR3 size: 14 residues. CDR1 is MNHEY, CDR2 SVGAGI, per germline. V was clipped by 9 bases and J by 2 bases; unmatched bases: 7. The sample is drawn from a study of blood T cell repertoires in COVID-19. Study summary: Collection of acute and convalescent COVID-19 samples took place in the United States, Italy and Spain. PBMCs, B-cell-depleted T cells, or T cells were the source of the cDNA or gDNA that made up the material.

This chain links TRBV6-5 with TRBJ2-1; the match to TRBD1 covers 7 bases. Sequencing used peripheral blood. The sequence derives from a human donor with acute or convalescent COVID-19. The donor label of this sample is uncertain. The CDR3 DNA sequence: TGTGCCAGTAAGGAAGGGGGCACCTACAATGAGCAGTTCTTC. Amino acids: CASKEGGTYNEQFF.